Here is one T cell receptor (beta chain) with its context. Antigen specificity is unknown. The data stem from a study of T cells in Graves' hyperthyroidism and ophthalmopathy. Points from the study as a whole: Stable hyperthyroidism was separated from ophthalmopathy by a model based on 13 V-J features. The model's output predicted ophthalmopathy at a median of approximately 6.5 months prior to onset. Most expanded thyroid clonotypes above 0.001 also appeared in blood.

Using RNA transcripts as the source, TCR beta CDR3 regions were amplified. During a first-round RT-PCR of the TCR CDR3, the HTBI primer set was used. TCRdb analysed the multiplex PCR reads with MiXCR anew, one entry per CDR3 protein. Of around 610,000 distinct CDR3 sequences detected, roughly 15% appear once; the ten largest clones hold roughly 4.5%. Sequencing input: blood. The TCR sequence derives from a woman aged 35 to 49 with Graves' ophthalmopathy.

The CDR3 is CASSLARETEAFF. CDR3 nucleotides: TGTGCCAGCAGCTTAGCGCGGGAGACTGAAGCTTTCTTT. The J gene is TRBJ1-1, the V gene TRBV7-2, with D unclear. Germline V gene data show CDR1 as SGHTA and CDR2 as FQGNSA. Trimming pared 0 bases from V and 5 bases from J, leaving 7 bases between. CDR3 length: 13 amino acids.